This passage covers 14 T cell receptor beta chains from one sample sequenced in a study of beta chain features in type 1 diabetes. All of the isolated RNA was reverse transcribed, so expressed TCRB transcripts were sequenced. Libraries were prepared by immunoSEQ multiplex PCR; TCRdb keeps only in-frame clonotypes and omits some of them. The sample holds 310,000 or so clones; about 10% are singletons and the top ten take 0.015%. The source material was naive CD4+ T cells from blood. Receptors were obtained from a woman aged 30 to 39 in good health.

A remark on this clone: The sample contains more than one DNA sequence encoding this CDR3. The rearrangement uses TRBV18 and TRBJ2-7; weak D call: TRBD1 (6 bases). Trimming took 3 bases from V and 3 from J, leaving 12 bases between them. The CDR3 is 14 amino acids. Germline assignment: CDR1 KGHSH and CDR2 LQKENI. The chain's CDR3 is CASSPPGQSYEQYF. CDR3 sequence (DNA): TGTGCCAGCTCACCTCCTGGACAGAGCTACGAGCAGTACTTC.

In this sample, this clone turned up a few times. This chain connects TRBV4-3 to TRBJ2-5; no definite D call. Near its end, the DNA agrees better with TRBJ2-7, so the J call may be wrong. This CDR3 is 15 amino acids long. CDR1 and CDR2 from the germline V gene are LGHNA and YSLEER. CDR3 sequence reads: CASSQDVFQDYEQYF. The CDR3 DNA reads as TGCGCCAGCAGCCAAGATGTCTTCCAGGACTACGAGCAGTACTTC.

This clone was found a few times. The rearrangement uses TRBV4-1 and TRBJ2-1, with D tentatively TRBD2 (6 bases). The V gene's germline CDR1 is MGHRA and CDR2 YSYEKL. The CDR3 runs 19 residues. The V end was cut by 0 bases, the J end by 2 bases, with 20 bases between. The CDR3: CASSQDGLDYITTYNEQFF. The CDR3 DNA is TGCGCCAGCAGCCAAGACGGCCTGGACTACATAACGACCTACAATGAGCAGTTCTTC.

This clone was detected only a few times. This chain links TRBV25-1 with TRBJ2-7, with D possibly being TRBD1 (6 bases). CDR1 is MGHDK and CDR2 is SYGVNS in the germline V gene. This CDR3 contains 13 residues. The germline V and J ends were trimmed by 7 bases and 5 bases, with 15 bases remaining between them. The CDR3 region has the DNA TGTGCCAGCAAGGGGGTGTTAGCCGACGAGCAGTACTTC. Translated, it gives CASKGVLADEQYF.

This clone was counted a few times. The rearrangement links TRBV28 to TRBJ1-5; 10 bases are shared with TRBD1. The CDR3 length is 15 residues. V lost 3 bases, J lost 7 bases, and 6 bases stayed unmatched. Per the germline V gene, CDR1 is MDHEN and CDR2 is SYDVKM. The CDR3 is CASSFTGQGRQPQHF. The CDR3 nucleotides are TGTGCCAGCAGTTTTACGGGACAGGGGCGGCAGCCCCAGCATTTT.

This clone has a handful of counts. The chain joins TRBV7-3 to TRBJ2-1; D may be TRBD1 (6 bases). CDR3 length equals 14 residues. Germline lookup yields CDR1 SGHTA and CDR2 FQGTGA. V shed 2 bases and J shed 8 bases, with 13 bases lying between them. This CDR3 is CASSLVRDKDEQFF. In nucleotides, the CDR3 is TGTGCCAGCAGCTTAGTACGGGACAAAGATGAGCAGTTCTTC.

This clone was recorded a few times. The chain employs TRBV7-3 and TRBJ2-5; TRBD2 is a possible D gene (5 bases). V was clipped by 4 bases and J by 1 base, with 7 bases between them. This CDR3 has 13 amino acids. In germline, CDR1 is SGHTA, CDR2 FQGTGA. CDR3 coding DNA: TGTGCCAGCAGCTCGGGGATCCAAGAGACCCAGTACTTC. As protein: CASSSGIQETQYF.

This chain connects TRBV28 to TRBJ1-1, with D possibly TRBD1 on 5 matching bases. With 6 bases removed from V and 6 bases from J, the gap between germline ends came to 14 bases. CDR1 and CDR2 from the germline V gene are MDHEN and SYDVKM. This CDR3 has 13 residues. The CDR3 loop is CASSLLDNAEAFF. The CDR3 DNA reads TGTGCCAGCAGCTTGCTGGACAATGCTGAAGCTTTCTTT.

As concerns this clone: The same CDR3 is also encoded by other DNA sequences in this sample. The chain is built from TRBV11-2 and TRBJ1-1, with 8 nucleotides matching TRBD1. This CDR3 is built from 13 residues. J was trimmed by 3 bases and V by 3 bases; bases with no gene match: 0. Germline V gene lookup returns CDR1 SGHAT and CDR2 FQNNGV. The CDR3 region is CASSLTGDTEAFF. In DNA form, the CDR3 reads TGTGCCAGCAGCTTGACAGGGGACACTGAAGCTTTCTTT.

This clone came up a few times. The V and J genes are TRBV25-1 and TRBJ1-1; TRBD1 is a possible D gene (5 bases). Trimming removed 6 bases from V and 3 bases from J, with 14 bases in between. The CDR3 loop spans 14 amino acids. Germline V gives CDR1 MGHDK, CDR2 SYGVNS. The DNA of the CDR3 is TGTGCCAGCAGCCCAAGGGTGGGGCACACTGAAGCTTTCTTT. As protein: CASSPRVGHTEAFF.

The rearrangement joins TRBV6-5 to TRBJ2-5, with TRBD2 as a possible D gene (6 bases). The CDR3 has 14 residues. CDR1 is MNHEY and CDR2 is SVGAGI in the germline V gene. The V end lost 6 bases, the J end lost 6 bases, and 17 bases lay between the germline ends. The CDR3 sequence is CASRKTTSGKTQYF. The DNA for the CDR3 is TGTGCCAGCAGAAAAACGACTAGTGGGAAGACCCAGTACTTC.

This rearrangement joins TRBV30 to TRBJ2-5; 13 bases match TRBD2. Per the germline V gene, CDR1 is GTSNPN and CDR2 is SVGIG (reference sequence). The ends lost 4 bases at V and 7 bases at J; junction bases unmatched: 12. The CDR3 consists of 16 residues. DNA for the CDR3: TGTGCCTGGAAATCTACCGGGACTAGCGGGATCGGGACCCAGTACTTC. Its translation is CAWKSTGTSGIGTQYF.

This chain links TRBV2 with TRBJ2-1; 7 bases agree with TRBD2. Germline lookup yields CDR1 SNHLY and CDR2 FYNNEI. V lost 2 bases, J lost 1 base, and 8 bases stayed unmatched. This CDR3 is built from 17 residues. The CDR3, as DNA: TGTGCCAGCAGTGAAACTAGCGTAATATTATCCTACAATGAGCAGTTCTTC. Translated: CASSETSVILSYNEQFF.

There are a few counts of this clone. The chain recombines TRBV7-9 with TRBJ2-1, with 8 bases fitting TRBD2. Germline values: CDR1 SEHNR, CDR2 FQNEAQ (reference sequence). The CDR3 covers 15 residues. The V gene end was trimmed by 6 bases and the J gene end by 1 base; junction bases not matched to a gene: 5. Written as DNA, the CDR3 is TGTGCCAGCAGGGAGGTAGCGGGGTCCTACAATGAGCAGTTCTTC. It is translated as CASREVAGSYNEQFF.